This T cell receptor beta chain was captured in a study of early T cells in non-severe SARS-CoV-2 infection. In its sample, this clonotype is medium-sized. The V gene end was trimmed by 4 bases and the J gene end by 4 bases; junction bases not matched to a gene: 14. Germline V gives CDR1 SQVTM, CDR2 ANQGSEA. This CDR3 region has 16 residues. Using its own MiXCR run on the 5' RACE reads, TCRdb lists one record per CDR3 protein. The sample comprises some 12,000 distinct CDR3 sequences, 4% to 5.5% of which are singletons, and 9.9% rests with the top ten. J is TRBJ1-2 and V is TRBV29-1; 8 nucleotides align to TRBD1. The sequenced sample was whole blood. This clonotype was obtained from an adult who was a healthcare worker with PCR-confirmed SARS-CoV-2 infection or an uninfected control (not recorded which). The CDR3 nucleotides read TGCAGCGTTGTCAGACTTGGAAGACAGGGGACCTATGGCTACACCTTC. Protein product: CSVVRLGRQGTYGYTF.